A single sample is the source of the 15 T cell receptor beta chains below, sequenced in a study of shared clonotypes between healthy human individuals. Sequencing was performed with immunoSEQ multiplex PCR; in TCRdb, only in-frame clones are kept and a portion is missing. The sample consists of under 1,100,000 clones, 75% to 85% of them appearing once. The sample consisted of memory CD4+ T cells from PBMCs. Specified subset: CD45RA-negative fraction. The receptors come from a man aged 18-30 years in good health. Some clones in this sample may be carry-over from other donors' samples.

The chain has TRBV7-2 and TRBJ2-7, with D perhaps matching TRBD2 (7 bases). V lost 5 bases, J lost 2 bases, and 19 bases lay in between. Germline lookup yields CDR1 SGHTA and CDR2 FQGNSA. CDR3 length: 16 amino acids. The CDR3 DNA reads TGTGCCAGCAGCCCCGCCGCGGGGGCGCAAGCCTACGAGCAGTACTTC. Amino acids: CASSPAAGAQAYEQYF.

This clone was detected only once. This chain uses TRBV5-1 with TRBJ2-7, with 9 bases that match TRBD2. Germline loops: CDR1 SGHRS, CDR2 YFSETQ. The CDR3 spans 17 residues. After removal of 3 bases from V and 0 bases from J, the junction contained 10 bases not matched to a gene. The CDR3 is CASSYNPTSGGSYEQYF. For the CDR3, the DNA is TGCGCCAGCAGCTACAATCCGACTAGCGGAGGCTCCTACGAGCAGTACTTC.

The chain carries TRBV19 and TRBJ2-7; D is ambiguous. V was shortened by 5 bases and J by 0 bases, with 11 bases between the two germline ends. This CDR3 region has 14 residues. Looked up from germline, CDR1 is LNHDA and CDR2 is SQIVND (reference sequence). CDR3 in DNA: TGTGCCAGTAGTCGCCGGAGTAGCTCCTACGAGCAGTACTTC. Protein sequence: CASSRRSSSYEQYF. Using reference TRBV19 and TRBJ2-7 for the parts outside the CDR3, the full variable domain is DGGITQSPKYLFRKEGQNVTLSCEQNLNHDAMYWYRQDPGQGLRLIYYSQIVNDFQKGDIAEGYSVSREKKESFPLTVTSAQKNPTAFYLCASSRRSSSYEQYFGPGTRLTVT.

The rearrangement links TRBV23-1 to TRBJ1-6; no firm D call. TRBV23-1 is placed among ORFs of uncertain function. V lost 8 bases and J 11 bases, leaving 4 bases between the germline ends. The CDR3 is made up of 9 amino acids. The DNA of the CDR3 is TGCGCCAGCCCTACACCCCTCCACTTT. Its protein product is CASPTPLHF.

This clone was picked up one time. The V call is TRBV30, the J call TRBJ2-5; 9 positions match TRBD1. The germline gives CDR1 GTSNPN, CDR2 SVGIG (reference sequence). J lost 6 bases, V lost 5 bases, and 7 bases had no gene match. This CDR3 has 13 residues. For the CDR3, the DNA is TGTGCCTGGGAAACAGGGGGCGCGAAGACCCAGTACTTC. Amino acid sequence: CAWETGGAKTQYF. Full variable domain (rest looked up from reference TRBV30 and TRBJ2-5): SQTIHQWPATLVQPVGSPLSLECTVEGTSNPNLYWYRQAAGRGLQLLFYSVGIGQISSEVPQNLSASRPQDRQFILSSKKLLLSDSGFYLCAWETGGAKTQYFGPGTRLLVL.

The rearrangement uses TRBV18 and TRBJ2-7, with D perhaps matching TRBD1 or TRBD2 (5 bases each). Between the trimmed V and J ends, which lost 3 bases and 4 bases, there was a span of 10 bases. This CDR3 spans 13 amino acids. Germline-derived CDR1 and CDR2 are KGHSH and LQKENI. CDR3 amino acids: CASSPWDGYEQYF. CDR3 bases: TGTGCCAGCTCACCGTGGGACGGATACGAGCAGTACTTC. Using reference TRBV18 and TRBJ2-7 for the parts outside the CDR3, the full variable domain is NAGVMQNPRHLVRRRGQEARLRCSPMKGHSHVYWYRQLPEEGLKFMVYLQKENIIDESGMPKERFSAEFPKEGPSILRIQQVVRGDSAAYFCASSPWDGYEQYFGPGTRLTVT.

Comments on this clone: A much larger clone differs by one base, so this may be a read error. In the same sample, other DNA sequences code for this CDR3. The chain carries TRBV2 and TRBJ1-5; 9 nucleotides match TRBD1. This CDR3 region has 13 residues. Germline V gives CDR1 SNHLY, CDR2 FYNNEI. With 4 bases clipped from V and 5 bases from J, the junction kept 0 bases outside the gene matches. The CDR3 DNA sequence: TGTGCCAGCAGTGGGACAGGGGATCAGCCCCAGCATTTT. The encoded protein is CASSGTGDQPQHF.

The chain recombines TRBV29-1 with TRBJ2-7, with 8 bases lining up with TRBD1. With V trimmed by 4 bases and J by 4 bases, 6 bases remained unmatched. The CDR3 consists of 13 residues. Germline assignment: CDR1 SQVTM and CDR2 ANQGSEA. The CDR3 region has the DNA TGCAGCGTTGGCAGGGGGCGAAGGTACGAGCAGTACTTC. The encoded protein is CSVGRGRRYEQYF.

The CDR3 region has the DNA TGTGCCAGTAGAGCCCAGGGCACAGATACGCAGTATTTT. Translating it yields CASRAQGTDTQYF. The rearrangement uses TRBV6-5 and TRBJ2-3; D gene uncertain. The CDR3 runs 13 residues. Trimming left V 9 bases short and J 1 base short, with 11 bases between. The germline gives CDR1 MNHEY, CDR2 SVGAGI.

The V and J genes are TRBV9 and TRBJ2-3; 7 bases map to TRBD1. Trimming at V came to 2 bases and at J to 4 bases, leaving 4 bases not matched to a gene. CDR3 length equals 14 residues. Looked up from germline, CDR1 is SGDLS and CDR2 is YYNGEE. CDR3 in amino acids: CASSVFTGADTQYF. In DNA, the CDR3 is TGTGCCAGCAGCGTTTTTACAGGGGCAGATACGCAGTATTTT.

The chain recombines TRBV2 with TRBJ2-3; the D gene could be TRBD1 or TRBD2 (5 bases each). Trimming pared 3 bases from V and 1 base from J, leaving 11 bases between. The CDR3 totals 15 residues. Germline values: CDR1 SNHLY, CDR2 FYNNEI. The CDR3 nucleotides are TGTGCCAGCAGTGAGTCGAGGGGAGGCACAGATACGCAGTATTTT. Its translation is CASSESRGGTDTQYF.

The rearrangement joins TRBV6-1 to TRBJ1-1; D gene ambiguous. Germline values: CDR1 MNHNS, CDR2 SASEGT. The CDR3 covers 15 residues. V dropped 5 bases and J dropped 4 bases, with 17 bases sitting between them. The CDR3 sequence is CASSRWEGGSTEAFF. The CDR3 DNA is TGTGCCAGCAGTCGTTGGGAGGGTGGGAGCACTGAAGCTTTCTTT.

CDR3 nucleotides: TGTGCCAGCAGCCCCGACTTCGGTAGGGGCACTGAAGCTTTCTTT. This gives the protein CASSPDFGRGTEAFF. The rearrangement uses TRBV7-3 and TRBJ1-1; D possibly corresponds to TRBD1 (5 bases). The CDR3 runs to 15 residues. V was cut by 5 bases and J by 4 bases, with 17 bases left in between. Germline loops: CDR1 SGHTA, CDR2 FQGTGA.

The chain joins TRBV7-3 to TRBJ2-3; TRBD1 aligns across 7 bases. CDR3 length: 17 residues. Germline V gene data show CDR1 as SGHTA and CDR2 as FQGTGA. With V trimmed by 5 bases and J by 3 bases, 14 bases remained unmatched. The CDR3 region has the DNA TGTGCCAGCAGCCCAACAGAACGGCCCAGGGGGACAGATACGCAGTATTTT. It yields the protein CASSPTERPRGTDTQYF.

The chain uses TRBV18 and TRBJ1-3, with a possible D match to TRBD1 (5 bases). V lost 0 bases to trimming and J lost 5 bases, with 17 bases between them. The CDR3 contains 17 residues. Germline assignment: CDR1 KGHSH and CDR2 LQKENI. CDR3 coding DNA: TGTGCCAGCTCACCACCTGACCGGGGCGAGGATCGAAACACCATATATTTT. Encoded protein: CASSPPDRGEDRNTIYF.